The 4 T cell receptor beta chains below all came from one sample that was sequenced in a study of immune characterization of retroperitoneal liposarcoma. TCRdb ran MiXCR on the PCR reads and lists one entry per CDR3 protein. The sample has 9,500 to 11,000 distinct CDR3 sequences; around 26% are singletons. Sequencing was performed on tumor tissue. Every receptor here comes from a male donor with retroperitoneal liposarcoma.

By share, this clonotype counts as medium-sized. This chain joins TRBV6-1 and TRBJ2-3, with 10 bases aligning to TRBD2. Germline trimming cut 3 bases from V and 1 base from J; bases unmatched to any gene: 7. The CDR3 covers 17 residues. CDR1 and CDR2 from the germline V gene are MNHNS and SASEGT. The CDR3 spells CASSDQPSGGGTDTQYF. Here the CDR3 DNA reads TGTGCCAGCAGTGACCAACCCAGCGGGGGGGGCACAGATACGCAGTATTTT.

The sample holds many counts of this clonotype. The chain couples TRBV6-1 to TRBJ2-5, with D perhaps being TRBD1 or TRBD2 (5 bases each). The end of the DNA aligns better with TRBJ2-7, so the J call may be wrong. CDR1 is MNHNS, CDR2 SASEGT, per germline. CDR3 size: 14 residues. CDR3: CASSEVGTSYEQYF. As DNA, the CDR3 is TGTGCCAGCAGTGAAGTGGGGACGTCCTACGAGCAGTACTTC.

The V gene is TRBV6-1, the J gene TRBJ1-5; D is ambiguous. This CDR3 comprises 14 residues. Deletions cut 7 bases from V and 2 bases from J, with 12 bases between. In germline, CDR1 is MNHNS, CDR2 SASEGT. CDR3 in DNA: TGTGCCAGCACCAAGGCCGGACGCAATCAGCCCCAGCATTTT. Its translation: CASTKAGRNQPQHF.

The chain is built from TRBV6-7 and TRBJ2-1; D ambiguous. TRBV6-7 falls under the ORF class, with uncertain function. Trimming cost V 8 bases and J 10 bases, with 6 bases left between them. The CDR3 totals 9 residues. In DNA form, the CDR3 reads TGTGCCAGCCATCCCGAGCAGTTCTTC. It specifies CASHPEQFF.